These 5 T cell receptor beta chains were sequenced from one sample in a study of T-cell reconstitution after alpha-beta-depleted transplantation in children. Unique molecular identifiers were used in preparing the TCRbeta library. TCRdb re-analysed the PCR reads in MiXCR, keeping a single row per CDR3 protein. Of about 260,000 distinct CDR3 sequences in the sample, around 7.8% were seen once. The starting material was PBMCs, mostly from graft donor cells, obtained 180 days after TCRalphabeta/CD19-depleted stem cell transplant. These receptors were taken from a male patient under 18 who had a stem cell transplant for acute lymphoblastic leukemia, so the T cells may come from the graft donor.

This clonotype has at least ten counts. This chain connects TRBV25-1 to TRBJ2-1; D may be TRBD1 (7 bases). This CDR3 region has 16 residues. Trimming took 3 bases from V and 6 from J, leaving 18 bases between them. Germline loops: CDR1 MGHDK, CDR2 SYGVNS. The CDR3 reads CASSDEKGARGNEQFF. In DNA form, the CDR3 reads TGTGCCAGCAGTGACGAGAAGGGGGCGCGGGGCAATGAGCAGTTCTTC.

This clonotype was detected ten times or more. CDR3 protein: CASSLALIGNEQFF. CDR3 in DNA: TGTGCCAGCAGTTTAGCGCTAATAGGAAATGAGCAGTTCTTC. The chain links TRBV12-3 or TRBV12-4 to TRBJ2-1; D is unclear. This CDR3 contains 14 residues. The ends were cut back, 0 bases at V and 7 bases at J, with 10 bases in the middle.

This clonotype was seen only a few times. J is TRBJ2-6 and V is TRBV2, with D perhaps TRBD1 (5 bases). CDR3 length: 16 residues. The V end was cut by 4 bases, the J end by 2 bases, with 12 bases between. CDR1 SNHLY and CDR2 FYNNEI come from the germline V gene. Here the CDR3 reads CASSAQGRTGANVLTF. CDR3 nucleotides: TGTGCCAGCAGTGCTCAGGGTAGAACTGGGGCCAACGTCCTGACTTTC.

This clonotype was recorded many times. V gene TRBV20-1 combines with J gene TRBJ2-7; 8 positions agree with TRBD1. Looked up from germline, CDR1 is DFQATT and CDR2 is SNEGSKA (reference sequence). Germline trimming cut 5 bases from V and 5 bases from J; bases unmatched to any gene: 5. This CDR3 spans 12 amino acids. Here the CDR3 reads CSARQGTNEQYF. In DNA form, the CDR3 reads TGCAGTGCTCGACAGGGGACGAACGAGCAGTACTTC.

The genes are TRBV11-2 and TRBJ2-5; a weak D match, TRBD1 (6 bases). CDR1 is SGHAT, CDR2 FQNNGV, per germline. Between the trimmed V and J ends, which lost 1 base and 4 bases, there was a span of 13 bases. This CDR3 is built from 15 residues. This CDR3 is CASSLAPRGPETQYF. CDR3 in DNA: TGTGCCAGCAGCTTAGCCCCCAGGGGCCCAGAGACCCAGTACTTC.